This record covers a single TCR beta chain. This sample was taken from a study of regulatory T cells in long-lasting Graves disease. Germline CDR1 SGHKS, CDR2 YYEKEE (reference sequence). Deletions cut 0 bases from V and 1 base from J, with 7 bases between. CDR3 length: 15 amino acids. Construction of the TCR beta libraries employed iRepertoire HTBI primers in conjunction with Arm-PCR of CDR3 regions. One entry per CDR3 protein results from TCRdb running MiXCR on the multiplex PCR reads. The sample has approximately 560,000 distinct CDR3 sequences; 16% are singletons. The time point here: newly diagnosed GD, antithyroid drugs for less than 3 months. After RNA was extracted from PBMCs, the TCR library was made from it. The data also belong to a second study, concerning T cells in Graves' hyperthyroidism and ophthalmopathy.

The TCR originated in a man aged 18 to 29 with Graves disease. The V gene is TRBV5-5, the J gene TRBJ2-2; no firm D call. Sequenced material: peripheral blood mononuclear cells (PBMCs), taken at new diagnosis, from a patient treated with antithyroid drugs. The CDR3 DNA sequence: TGTGCCAGCAGCTTGGATGCGTTGAACACCGGGGAGCTGTTTTTT. This sequence encodes CASSLDALNTGELFF.